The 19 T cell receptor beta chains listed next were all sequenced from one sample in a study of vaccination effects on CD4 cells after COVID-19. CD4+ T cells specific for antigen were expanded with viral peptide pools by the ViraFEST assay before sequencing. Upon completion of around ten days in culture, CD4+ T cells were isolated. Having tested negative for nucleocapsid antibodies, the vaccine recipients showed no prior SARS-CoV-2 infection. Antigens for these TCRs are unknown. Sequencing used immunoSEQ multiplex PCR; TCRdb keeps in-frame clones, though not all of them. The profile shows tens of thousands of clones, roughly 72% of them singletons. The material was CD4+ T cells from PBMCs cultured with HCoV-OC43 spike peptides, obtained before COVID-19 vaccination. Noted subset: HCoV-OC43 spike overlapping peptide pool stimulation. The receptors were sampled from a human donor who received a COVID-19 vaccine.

The CDR3 loop is CASSLFAGTGINQPQHF. DNA for the CDR3: TGTGCCAGCAGTTTATTCGCCGGGACAGGGATCAATCAGCCCCAGCATTTT. V usage is TRBV27 and J usage is TRBJ1-5; 9 bases are shared with TRBD1. V trimming: 1 base; J trimming: 3 bases; junction bases outside the gene matches: 7. There are 17 residues in the CDR3. CDR1 MNHEY and CDR2 SMNVEV come from the germline V gene (reference sequence).

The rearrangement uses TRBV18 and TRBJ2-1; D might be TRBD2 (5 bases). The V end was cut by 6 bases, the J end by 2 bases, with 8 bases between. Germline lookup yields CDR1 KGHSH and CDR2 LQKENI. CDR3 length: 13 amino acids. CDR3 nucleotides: TGTGCCAGCTCCCCCGGGACCTACAATGAGCAGTTCTTC. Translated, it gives CASSPGTYNEQFF.

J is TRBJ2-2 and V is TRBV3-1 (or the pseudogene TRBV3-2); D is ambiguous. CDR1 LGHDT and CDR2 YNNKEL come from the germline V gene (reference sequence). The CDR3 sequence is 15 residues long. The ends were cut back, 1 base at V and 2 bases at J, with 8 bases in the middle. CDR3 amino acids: CASSQALPNTGELFF. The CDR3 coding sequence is TGTGCCAGCAGCCAAGCCCTCCCTAACACCGGGGAGCTGTTTTTT.

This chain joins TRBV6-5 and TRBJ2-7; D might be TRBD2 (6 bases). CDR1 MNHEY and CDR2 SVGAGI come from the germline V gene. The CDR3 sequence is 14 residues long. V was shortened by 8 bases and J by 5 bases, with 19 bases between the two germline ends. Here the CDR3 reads CASSPASGRHEQYF. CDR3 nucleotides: TGTGCCAGCTCCCCCGCCTCAGGGAGGCACGAGCAGTACTTC.

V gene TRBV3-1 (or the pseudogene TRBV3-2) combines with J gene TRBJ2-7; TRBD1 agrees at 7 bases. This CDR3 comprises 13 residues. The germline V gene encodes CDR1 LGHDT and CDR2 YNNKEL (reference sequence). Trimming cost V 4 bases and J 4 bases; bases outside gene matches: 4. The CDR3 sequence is CASSPTGVYEQYF. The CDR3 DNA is TGTGCCAGCAGCCCAACAGGGGTGTACGAGCAGTACTTC.

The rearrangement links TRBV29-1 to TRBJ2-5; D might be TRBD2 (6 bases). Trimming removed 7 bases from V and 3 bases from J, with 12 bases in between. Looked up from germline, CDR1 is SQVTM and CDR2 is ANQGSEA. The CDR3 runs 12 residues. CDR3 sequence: CSAAGGKETQYF. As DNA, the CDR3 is TGCAGCGCAGCCGGCGGGAAAGAGACCCAGTACTTC.

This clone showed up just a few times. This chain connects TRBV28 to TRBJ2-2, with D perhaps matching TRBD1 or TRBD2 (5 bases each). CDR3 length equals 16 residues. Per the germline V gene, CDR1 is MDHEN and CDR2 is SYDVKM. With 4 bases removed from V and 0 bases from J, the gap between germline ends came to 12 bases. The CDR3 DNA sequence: TGTGCCAGCAGTTCCCGGGGCGGAACGAACACCGGGGAGCTGTTTTTT. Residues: CASSSRGGTNTGELFF. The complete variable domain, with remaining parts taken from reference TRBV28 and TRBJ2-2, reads DVKVTQSSRYLVKRTGEKVFLECVQDMDHENMFWYRQDPGLGLRLIYFSYDVKMKEKGDIPEGYSVSREKKERFSLILESASTNQTSMYLCASSSRGGTNTGELFFGEGSRLTVL.

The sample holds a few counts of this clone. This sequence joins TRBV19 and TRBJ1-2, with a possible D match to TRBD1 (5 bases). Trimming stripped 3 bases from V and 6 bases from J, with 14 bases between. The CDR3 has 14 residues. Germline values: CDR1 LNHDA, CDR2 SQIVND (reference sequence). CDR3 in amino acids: CASSIGTVMDGYTF. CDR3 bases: TGTGCCAGTAGTATCGGGACGGTCATGGATGGCTACACCTTC.

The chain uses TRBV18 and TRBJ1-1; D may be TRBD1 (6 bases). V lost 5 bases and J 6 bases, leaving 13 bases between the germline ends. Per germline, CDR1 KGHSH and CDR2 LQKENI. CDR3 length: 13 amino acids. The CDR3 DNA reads TGTGCCAGCTCAACTGAACAGGGTGCTGAAGCTTTCTTT. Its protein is CASSTEQGAEAFF.

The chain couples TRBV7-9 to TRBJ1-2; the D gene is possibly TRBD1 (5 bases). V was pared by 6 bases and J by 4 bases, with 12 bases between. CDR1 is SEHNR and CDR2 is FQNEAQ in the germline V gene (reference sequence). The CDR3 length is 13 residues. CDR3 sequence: CASRLDGTYGYTF. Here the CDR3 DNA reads TGTGCCAGCAGACTTGACGGGACCTATGGCTACACCTTC.

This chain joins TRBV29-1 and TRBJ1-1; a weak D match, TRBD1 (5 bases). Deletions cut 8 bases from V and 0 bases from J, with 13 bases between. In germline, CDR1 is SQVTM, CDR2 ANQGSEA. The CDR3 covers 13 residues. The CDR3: CSTLREMNTEAFF. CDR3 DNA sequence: TGCAGCACCCTCAGGGAGATGAACACTGAAGCTTTCTTT.

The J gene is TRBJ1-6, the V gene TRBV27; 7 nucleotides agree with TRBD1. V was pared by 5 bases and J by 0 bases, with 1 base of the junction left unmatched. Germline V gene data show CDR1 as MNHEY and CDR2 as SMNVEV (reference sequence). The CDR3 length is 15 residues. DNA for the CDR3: TGTGCCAGCAGTAGGGACAGCTCCTATAATTCACCCCTCCACTTT. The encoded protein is CASSRDSSYNSPLHF.

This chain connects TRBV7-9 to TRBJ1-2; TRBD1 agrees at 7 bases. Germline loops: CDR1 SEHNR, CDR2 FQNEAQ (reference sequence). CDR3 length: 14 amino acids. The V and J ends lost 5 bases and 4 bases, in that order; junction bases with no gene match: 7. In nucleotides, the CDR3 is TGTGCCAGCAGCGAAACGGGACAGCGCTATGGCTACACCTTC. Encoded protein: CASSETGQRYGYTF.

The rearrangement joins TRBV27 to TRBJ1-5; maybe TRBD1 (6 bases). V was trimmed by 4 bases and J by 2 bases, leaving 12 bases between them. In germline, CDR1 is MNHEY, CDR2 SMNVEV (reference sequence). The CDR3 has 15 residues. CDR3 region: CASSSTGRGNQPQHF. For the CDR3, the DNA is TGTGCCAGCAGTTCCACAGGGAGGGGCAATCAGCCCCAGCATTTT.

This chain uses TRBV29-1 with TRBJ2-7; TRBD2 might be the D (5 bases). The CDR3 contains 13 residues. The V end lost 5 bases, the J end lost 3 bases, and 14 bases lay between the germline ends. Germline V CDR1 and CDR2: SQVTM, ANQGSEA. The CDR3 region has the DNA TGCAGCGTTCGTGAGGGCGTCTTCTACGAGCAGTACTTC. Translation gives CSVREGVFYEQYF.

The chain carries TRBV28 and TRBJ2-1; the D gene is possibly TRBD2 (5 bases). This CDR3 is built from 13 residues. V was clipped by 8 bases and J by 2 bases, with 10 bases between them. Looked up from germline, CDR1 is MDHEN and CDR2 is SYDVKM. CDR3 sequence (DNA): TGTGCCAGCGGAGGAACCCCCTACAATGAGCAGTTCTTC. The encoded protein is CASGGTPYNEQFF.

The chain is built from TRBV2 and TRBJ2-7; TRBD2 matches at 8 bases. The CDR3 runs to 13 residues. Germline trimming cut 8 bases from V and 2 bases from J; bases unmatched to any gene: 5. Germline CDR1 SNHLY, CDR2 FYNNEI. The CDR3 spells CASHSGGPYEQYF. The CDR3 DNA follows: TGTGCCAGCCATTCGGGAGGGCCCTACGAGCAGTACTTC.

CDR3 loop: CSVSPTSTDTQYF. In nucleotides, the CDR3 is TGCAGCGTTTCTCCCACTAGCACAGATACGCAGTATTTT. The chain is built from TRBV29-1 and TRBJ2-3; D not resolved. The CDR3 has 13 residues. Trimming removed 5 bases at V and 0 bases at J, with 9 bases between. The V gene's germline CDR1 is SQVTM and CDR2 ANQGSEA.

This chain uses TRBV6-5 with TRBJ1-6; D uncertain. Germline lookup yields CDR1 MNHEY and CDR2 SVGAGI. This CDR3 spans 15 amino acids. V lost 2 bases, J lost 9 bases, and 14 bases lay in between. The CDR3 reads CASSYIVRGGSPLHF. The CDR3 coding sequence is TGTGCCAGCAGTTACATAGTTCGGGGAGGTTCACCCCTCCACTTT.